This T cell receptor (beta chain) was sequenced in a study of identifying expanded T cells in peripheral blood. The method was immunoSEQ multiplex PCR; TCRdb's version includes in-frame clones alone and lacks a portion of them. The sample holds 90,000 to 100,000 clones; 88% are singletons and the top ten take 4.5% to 7%. This CDR3 is built from 12 residues. Germline V gene sequence: CDR1 SGHRS, CDR2 YFSETQ. The V gene lost 0 bases and the J gene lost 6 bases, with 7 bases spanning the gap. This receptor was obtained from a person aged 18-69 years in good health. The rearrangement links TRBV5-1 to TRBJ2-7, with no clear D. The material sequenced was blood. The CDR3 spells CASSLAGREQYF. DNA for the CDR3: TGCGCCAGCAGCTTGGCCGGGCGCGAGCAGTACTTC.